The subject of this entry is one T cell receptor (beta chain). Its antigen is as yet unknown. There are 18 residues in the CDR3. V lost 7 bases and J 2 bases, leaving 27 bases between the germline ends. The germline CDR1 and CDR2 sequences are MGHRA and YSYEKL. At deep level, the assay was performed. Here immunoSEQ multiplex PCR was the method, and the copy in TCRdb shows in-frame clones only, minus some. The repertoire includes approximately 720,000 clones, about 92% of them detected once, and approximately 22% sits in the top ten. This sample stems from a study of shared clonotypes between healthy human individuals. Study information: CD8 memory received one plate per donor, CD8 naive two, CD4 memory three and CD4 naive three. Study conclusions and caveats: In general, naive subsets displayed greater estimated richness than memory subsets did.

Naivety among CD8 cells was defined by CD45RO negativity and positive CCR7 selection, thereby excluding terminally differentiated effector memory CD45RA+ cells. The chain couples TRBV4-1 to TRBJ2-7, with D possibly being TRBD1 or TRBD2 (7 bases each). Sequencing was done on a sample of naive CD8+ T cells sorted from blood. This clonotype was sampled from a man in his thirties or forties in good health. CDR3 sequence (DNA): TGCGCCAGCACCGGGGGGACAGATCCAGTCTCGGACCCCTACGAGCAGTACTTC. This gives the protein CASTGGTDPVSDPYEQYF.